The 25 T cell receptor beta chains below were found in one sample sequenced in a study of human T cells and chemical hapten exposure. Each CDR3 protein gets one entry after TCRdb re-called the RACE reads with MiXCR. The sample holds 300,000 to 450,000 distinct CDR3 sequences, around 5.5% seen once. Sample time point: pre-sensitization, week 0. Treatment meaning: therapeutic diphenylcyclopropenone sensitization with weekly scalp DPC. Sequencing was performed on whole blood, taken in connection with sensitization to the hapten diphenylcyclopropenone (DPC). The receptors were gathered from a woman in her late teens or twenties with alopecia areata. Some clones in this sample may be carry-over from other donors' samples.

In this sample, this clonotype turned up many times. The V call is TRBV7-9, the J call TRBJ1-1, with D tentatively TRBD1 (5 bases). Trimming cost V 3 bases and J 4 bases, with 9 bases left between them. This CDR3 contains 13 residues. CDR1 is SEHNR, CDR2 FQNEAQ, per germline (reference sequence). The chain's CDR3 is CASSFRASTEAFF. DNA for the CDR3: TGTGCCAGCAGCTTCAGGGCCAGCACTGAAGCTTTCTTT.

This clonotype was observed at least ten times. The rearrangement joins TRBV27 to TRBJ1-4, with D possibly TRBD1 on 6 matching bases. This CDR3 has 16 amino acids. Germline CDR1 and CDR2: MNHEY and SMNVEV (reference sequence). The V and J ends lost 5 bases and 2 bases respectively, with 15 bases between them. The CDR3: CASSHRDGATNEKLFF. As DNA, the CDR3 is TGTGCCAGCAGTCACAGGGACGGGGCCACTAATGAAAAACTGTTTTTT.

This clonotype was observed many times. The chain has TRBV7-8 and TRBJ1-1; 8 nucleotides match TRBD1. The CDR3 length is 14 residues. Per germline, CDR1 SGHVS and CDR2 FQNEAQ. The ends lost 1 base at V and 4 bases at J; junction bases unmatched: 2. CDR3 sequence (DNA): TGTGCCAGCAGCTTAGGAGGGACAGGCACTGAAGCTTTCTTT. Translated: CASSLGGTGTEAFF.

At least ten counts were recorded for this clonotype. The chain carries TRBV15 and TRBJ1-1; the D gene is possibly TRBD1 (5 bases). Germline V lookup: CDR1 LNHNV, CDR2 YYDKDF (reference sequence). CDR3 length: 15 residues. V dropped 0 bases and J dropped 4 bases, with 12 bases sitting between them. CDR3 nucleotides: TGTGCCACCAGCAGAGATCGGGACCGTCCCACTGAAGCTTTCTTT. It specifies CATSRDRDRPTEAFF.

This clonotype was seen a single time. A much bigger clone sits one base away, suggesting this may be a read error. The chain links TRBV3-1 to TRBJ2-3; D gene uncertain. The CDR3 extends over 12 amino acids. Germline CDR1 and CDR2: LGHDT and YNNKEL (reference sequence). As DNA, the CDR3 is TGTGCCAGCGGCCAAGTGGATGATACGCAGTATTTT. Translating it yields CASGQVDDTQYF.

This clonotype was observed many times. V usage is TRBV24-1 and J usage is TRBJ1-1; D might be TRBD1 (5 bases). V was pared by 1 base and J by 9 bases, with 8 bases between. The CDR3 has 12 residues. Germline lookup yields CDR1 KGHDR and CDR2 SFDVKD. The CDR3 loop is CATSDLSGQAFF. The CDR3 bases are TGTGCCACCAGTGATTTATCAGGGCAAGCTTTCTTT.

This clonotype was counted ten times or more. The chain employs TRBV7-9 and TRBJ2-2, with TRBD1 matching 10 bases. This CDR3 region has 15 residues. The junction had 5 bases not matched to a gene; V was cut back by 8 bases and J by 2 bases. Germline V gene data show CDR1 as SEHNR and CDR2 as FQNEAQ (reference sequence). The chain's CDR3 is CASDRGPGNTGELFF. DNA for the CDR3: TGTGCCAGCGACAGGGGGCCAGGCAACACCGGGGAGCTGTTTTTT.

This clonotype has more than one count but fewer than ten. V gene TRBV5-1 combines with J gene TRBJ2-2, with TRBD1 matching 7 bases. The CDR3 spans 16 residues. Germline trimming cut 3 bases from V and 4 bases from J; bases unmatched to any gene: 9. CDR1 is SGHRS and CDR2 is YFSETQ in the germline V gene. CDR3 sequence reads: CASSSLGGVGTGELFF. CDR3 bases: TGCGCCAGCAGCTCACTAGGGGGCGTCGGCACCGGGGAGCTGTTTTTT. The entire variable domain, with the rest obtained from reference TRBV5-1 and TRBJ2-2, is as follows: KAGVTQTPRYLIKTRGQQVTLSCSPISGHRSVSWYQQTPGQGLQFLFEYFSETQRNKGNFPGRFSGRQFSNSRSEMNVSTLELGDSALYLCASSSLGGVGTGELFFGEGSRLTVL.

This clonotype has more than one count but fewer than ten. The J gene is TRBJ2-2, the V gene TRBV12-3 or TRBV12-4, with 8 positions matching TRBD1. V gave up 9 bases and J gave up 8 bases; unmatched junction bases: 11. The CDR3 has 14 residues. The CDR3 reads CASGPGGIPGELFF. The CDR3 bases are TGTGCCAGTGGCCCAGGGGGCATCCCGGGGGAGCTGTTTTTT.

There are a few counts of this clonotype. This chain uses TRBV6-1 with TRBJ2-5; D perhaps matches TRBD1 (6 bases). Germline values: CDR1 MNHNS, CDR2 SASEGT. Deletions cut 2 bases from V and 5 bases from J, with 18 bases between. This CDR3 is 16 amino acids long. Here the CDR3 reads CASSEYSGTKSETQYF. As DNA, the CDR3 is TGTGCCAGCAGTGAATACTCCGGGACAAAGTCGGAGACCCAGTACTTC.

This clonotype has at least ten counts. The chain couples TRBV29-1 to TRBJ2-3; TRBD2 is a possible D gene (6 bases). Germline lookup yields CDR1 SQVTM and CDR2 ANQGSEA. With 4 bases removed from V and 2 bases from J, the gap between germline ends came to 10 bases. The CDR3 totals 13 residues. CDR3 bases: TGCAGCGTTGGGAGGGATACCACAGATACGCAGTATTTT. It specifies CSVGRDTTDTQYF.

The genes are TRBV7-9 and TRBJ1-2; D is undetermined. Germline V gives CDR1 SEHNR, CDR2 FQNEAQ (reference sequence). The CDR3 loop spans 14 amino acids. Trimming removed 5 bases at V and 4 bases at J, with 14 bases between. The CDR3 coding sequence is TGTGCCAGCAGCGCTATGTCCTGGGGCTATGGCTACACCTTC. Its translation: CASSAMSWGYGYTF.

The chain combines TRBV7-2 with TRBJ1-1, with TRBD1 identical over 10 bases. Trimming cost V 3 bases and J 6 bases; bases outside gene matches: 1. Looked up from germline, CDR1 is SGHTA and CDR2 is FQGNSA. The CDR3 totals 13 residues. For the CDR3, the DNA is TGTGCCAGCAGCTTCGGACAGGGGGCTGAAGCTTTCTTT. Its protein is CASSFGQGAEAFF.

The V gene is TRBV20-1, the J gene TRBJ2-2, with TRBD2 matching 11 bases. V trimming: 1 base; J trimming: 0 bases; junction bases outside the gene matches: 7. The CDR3 sequence is 18 residues long. Germline-derived CDR1 and CDR2 are DFQATT and SNEGSKA (reference sequence). The chain's CDR3 is CSARGGTSGGANTGELFF. The DNA of the CDR3 is TGCAGTGCTAGAGGGGGCACTAGCGGGGGCGCGAACACCGGGGAGCTGTTTTTT.

This clonotype turned up a few times. The J gene is TRBJ1-6, the V gene TRBV12-5, with a possible D match to TRBD1 (5 bases). Germline assignment: CDR1 LGHNT and CDR2 FRNRAP. The CDR3 totals 19 residues. Trimming took 0 bases from V and 0 from J, leaving 15 bases between them. The CDR3 loop reads CASGLVLGLGNSYNSPLHF. CDR3 sequence (DNA): TGTGCTAGTGGTTTGGTACTGGGACTGGGGAACTCCTATAATTCACCCCTCCACTTT.

This clonotype was seen more than once but under ten times. The chain is built from TRBV20-1 and TRBJ1-2; D may be TRBD1 (5 bases). The germline V gene has CDR1 DFQATT and CDR2 SNEGSKA (reference sequence). Trimming cost V 2 bases and J 3 bases, with 10 bases left between them. The CDR3 has 13 residues. CDR3 in amino acids: CSARQGHDYGYTF. The CDR3 bases are TGCAGTGCTAGACAAGGACACGACTATGGCTACACCTTC.

The rearrangement links TRBV12-3 or TRBV12-4 to TRBJ2-5; D unclear. Trimming cost V 2 bases and J 1 base, with 5 bases left between them. The CDR3 extends over 13 amino acids. CDR3 sequence (DNA): TGTGCCAGCAGTTTAATCGTCCAAGAGACCCAGTACTTC. This translates into CASSLIVQETQYF.

This clonotype has a handful of counts. This chain uses TRBV27 with TRBJ2-5, with 9 bases that match TRBD1. Germline trimming cut 5 bases from V and 3 bases from J; bases unmatched to any gene: 10. Germline V gives CDR1 MNHEY, CDR2 SMNVEV (reference sequence). CDR3 size: 16 residues. CDR3 loop: CASSRHRTGVEETQYF. Written as DNA, the CDR3 is TGTGCCAGCAGTCGTCATCGGACAGGGGTCGAAGAGACCCAGTACTTC.

Only a few counts were recorded for this clonotype. V and J are TRBV6-1 and TRBJ1-5; D possibly corresponds to TRBD1 (5 bases). This CDR3 is 15 amino acids long. V was clipped by 3 bases and J by 0 bases, with 9 bases between them. Germline V lookup: CDR1 MNHNS, CDR2 SASEGT. CDR3 sequence (DNA): TGTGCCAGCAGTGAGGAGGGGTATAGCAATCAGCCCCAGCATTTT. Protein sequence: CASSEEGYSNQPQHF.

The V call is TRBV4-1, the J call TRBJ1-4; a weak D match, TRBD1 (6 bases). CDR3 length equals 19 residues. Germline CDR1 MGHRA, CDR2 YSYEKL. V shed 4 bases and J shed 4 bases, with 25 bases lying between them. CDR3 nucleotides: TGCGCCAGCAGCCGGAGAACCGGGACATCCGCGAACTATAATGAAAAACTGTTTTTT. Translation: CASSRRTGTSANYNEKLFF.

This clonotype was detected many times. This chain links TRBV4-1 with TRBJ1-2; 9 nucleotides align to TRBD1. V trimming: 0 bases; J trimming: 3 bases; junction bases outside the gene matches: 11. Germline lookup yields CDR1 MGHRA and CDR2 YSYEKL. The CDR3 extends over 18 amino acids. The CDR3 is CASSQDYDRGIIDYGYTF. CDR3 nucleotides: TGCGCCAGCAGCCAAGATTACGACAGGGGGATTATAGACTATGGCTACACCTTC.

This clonotype was found a few times. The chain has TRBV9 and TRBJ2-3, with 8 nucleotides matching TRBD1. After removal of 4 bases from V and 2 bases from J, the junction contained 12 bases not matched to a gene. Germline loops: CDR1 SGDLS, CDR2 YYNGEE. The CDR3 runs to 17 residues. The CDR3 nucleotides are TGTGCCAGCAGCCCCCATTCCGGGACAGGATTCACAGATACGCAGTATTTT. Translating it yields CASSPHSGTGFTDTQYF.

This clonotype was seen at least ten times. This chain uses TRBV27 with TRBJ1-5; 7 bases align to TRBD1. CDR1 is MNHEY and CDR2 is SMNVEV in the germline V gene (reference sequence). CDR3 length equals 17 residues. Trimming removed 6 bases from V and 0 bases from J; junction bases left unmatched: 11. The CDR3 protein is CASRLKSGTVSNQPQHF. As DNA, the CDR3 is TGTGCCAGCAGACTCAAGTCCGGGACAGTTAGCAATCAGCCCCAGCATTTT.

This clonotype was observed many times. The V gene is TRBV20-1, the J gene TRBJ1-5; D uncertain. The ends were cut back, 3 bases at V and 3 bases at J, with 9 bases in the middle. The germline V gene encodes CDR1 DFQATT and CDR2 SNEGSKA (reference sequence). The CDR3 spans 13 residues. The CDR3 region is CSASNSNNQPQHF. The CDR3 DNA reads as TGCAGTGCTAGTAACAGCAACAATCAGCCCCAGCATTTT.

This clonotype was counted between two and nine times. The rearrangement uses TRBV19 and TRBJ1-4; a weak D match, TRBD1 (5 bases). The CDR3 is made up of 16 amino acids. CDR1 is LNHDA and CDR2 is SQIVND in the germline V gene (reference sequence). The V end lost 4 bases, the J end lost 0 bases, and 12 bases lay between the germline ends. The CDR3 DNA follows: TGTGCCAGTAGTAGGCCGGGACGGTCAACTAATGAAAAACTGTTTTTT. As protein: CASSRPGRSTNEKLFF.